The rows below give T cell receptor beta chains drawn from one sample of a study of blood T cells in healthy people across ages. TCRdb called the 5' RACE reads again in MiXCR, with one record for every CDR3 protein. The sample yields hundreds of thousands of distinct CDR3 sequences, around 28% seen once. Sequencing was performed on blood. These receptors all come from a woman of 80 years or more in good health. Both conserved end residues are trimmed from each CDR3. Fields, in order: V gene, J gene, clone size, CDR3 protein. The listing skips clone size in some rows; elsewhere it reads once, few, many or a size class.

v_gene: TRBV11-2; j_gene: TRBJ1-1; abundance: few; CDR3aa: ASSPRDPNTEAF
v_gene: TRBV10-2; j_gene: TRBJ2-5; abundance: -; CDR3aa: ASKMTATAQETQY
v_gene: TRBV20-1; j_gene: TRBJ1-1; abundance: -; CDR3aa: SARPAHSTHEAF
v_gene: TRBV2; j_gene: TRBJ1-6; abundance: many; CDR3aa: ASRIEGAHSPLH
v_gene: TRBV7-9; j_gene: -; abundance: -; CDR3aa: ASSTTGLAGPEVETQY
v_gene: TRBV28; j_gene: TRBJ1-2; abundance: few; CDR3aa: ASSSPGRAGYT
v_gene: TRBV12-3/TRBV12-4; j_gene: TRBJ1-6; abundance: many; CDR3aa: ASSARQGKGYNSPLH
v_gene: TRBV6-2/TRBV6-3; j_gene: TRBJ2-1; abundance: many; CDR3aa: ASSYIGQGVRNNEQF
v_gene: TRBV11-2; j_gene: TRBJ2-3; abundance: -; CDR3aa: VSTQGTTDTQY
v_gene: TRBV7-6; j_gene: TRBJ2-1; abundance: few; CDR3aa: ASSLAPASGIGNEQF
v_gene: TRBV29-1; j_gene: TRBJ2-7; abundance: many; CDR3aa: SARDSAYEQY
v_gene: TRBV29-1; j_gene: TRBJ2-1; abundance: many; CDR3aa: SVRLPPYNEQF
v_gene: TRBV5-1; j_gene: TRBJ2-1; abundance: many; CDR3aa: ASSLTAGGNEQF
v_gene: TRBV11-2; j_gene: TRBJ2-2; abundance: few; CDR3aa: ASSLSIGTVNTGELF
v_gene: TRBV6-2/TRBV6-3; j_gene: TRBJ2-3; abundance: -; CDR3aa: ASNYGGVGTDTQY
v_gene: TRBV20-1; j_gene: TRBJ1-6; abundance: few; CDR3aa: SARDPGNSPLH
v_gene: TRBV12-3/TRBV12-4; j_gene: TRBJ2-3; abundance: -; CDR3aa: VSSFRESSTDTQY
v_gene: TRBV7-9; j_gene: TRBJ1-2; abundance: -; CDR3aa: ASSFGDNYGYT
v_gene: TRBV2; j_gene: TRBJ1-4; abundance: many; CDR3aa: ASRAQGGEKLF
v_gene: TRBV6-2/TRBV6-3; j_gene: TRBJ2-6; abundance: few; CDR3aa: ASSQRQGAGNVLT
v_gene: TRBV6-1; j_gene: TRBJ2-2; abundance: -; CDR3aa: ASSRDVHTGELF
v_gene: TRBV6-5; j_gene: TRBJ2-1; abundance: few; CDR3aa: ASRYDGNNEQF
v_gene: TRBV9; j_gene: TRBJ1-1; abundance: -; CDR3aa: ASSGGVANTEAF
v_gene: TRBV24-1; j_gene: TRBJ2-1; abundance: many; CDR3aa: ATSDRTGYEQF
v_gene: TRBV20-1; j_gene: TRBJ2-1; abundance: -; CDR3aa: SARGGLTGTGGWNEQF
v_gene: TRBV7-2; j_gene: TRBJ2-5; abundance: many; CDR3aa: ASSLSSGQETQY
v_gene: TRBV29-1; j_gene: TRBJ1-2; abundance: -; CDR3aa: SVDRQGSYGYT
v_gene: TRBV20-1; j_gene: TRBJ2-1; abundance: many; CDR3aa: SANLRLAGNGNEQF
v_gene: TRBV6-2/TRBV6-3; j_gene: TRBJ1-5; abundance: -; CDR3aa: ANSYSGASNQPQH
v_gene: TRBV12-3/TRBV12-4; j_gene: TRBJ1-5; abundance: many; CDR3aa: ASSSGGGSNQPQH
v_gene: TRBV5-1; j_gene: TRBJ2-5; abundance: many; CDR3aa: ASSLDGTGTQAQY
v_gene: TRBV18; j_gene: TRBJ2-1; abundance: -; CDR3aa: ASSPSGGVYEQF
v_gene: TRBV7-3; j_gene: TRBJ2-3; abundance: -; CDR3aa: ASSFGQGLTDTQY
v_gene: TRBV11-2; j_gene: TRBJ2-7; abundance: -; CDR3aa: ASSFTGGSSYEQY
v_gene: TRBV28; j_gene: TRBJ2-1; abundance: -; CDR3aa: ASRERTSPPLNEQF
v_gene: TRBV4-3; j_gene: TRBJ1-1; abundance: few; CDR3aa: ASSQGDTEAF
v_gene: TRBV7-2; j_gene: TRBJ1-2; abundance: many; CDR3aa: ASSLERGGYGYT
v_gene: TRBV5-1; j_gene: TRBJ2-3; abundance: many; CDR3aa: ASSLELVTDTQY
v_gene: TRBV7-2; j_gene: TRBJ2-7; abundance: -; CDR3aa: ASSLGINGGNYEQY
v_gene: TRBV20-1; j_gene: TRBJ1-1; abundance: -; CDR3aa: SAIGGQGAPEAF
v_gene: TRBV6-6; j_gene: TRBJ2-3; abundance: many; CDR3aa: ASSPVAGAQY
v_gene: TRBV6-2/TRBV6-3; j_gene: TRBJ1-1; abundance: -; CDR3aa: ASSYRTDEAF
v_gene: TRBV4-3; j_gene: TRBJ2-1; abundance: many; CDR3aa: ASSPSGTGGRNEQF
v_gene: TRBV7-7; j_gene: -; abundance: few; CDR3aa: ASSLGLQGAAETQY
v_gene: TRBV25-1; j_gene: TRBJ2-3; abundance: many; CDR3aa: ASRTGGDTQY
v_gene: TRBV20-1; j_gene: TRBJ1-2; abundance: many; CDR3aa: SARVTGYYGYT
v_gene: TRBV7-9; j_gene: TRBJ2-2; abundance: few; CDR3aa: ASSRLDRNTGELF
v_gene: TRBV30; j_gene: TRBJ1-1; abundance: -; CDR3aa: AWIRSPGTEAF
v_gene: TRBV20-1; j_gene: TRBJ2-5; abundance: -; CDR3aa: SAVDSKMETQY
v_gene: TRBV15; j_gene: TRBJ1-2; abundance: many; CDR3aa: ATSIPPSAAGNGGYT
v_gene: TRBV5-1; j_gene: TRBJ2-1; abundance: many; CDR3aa: ASSLEAGYNEQF
v_gene: TRBV20-1; j_gene: TRBJ2-3; abundance: many; CDR3aa: SAPQQGALADTQY
v_gene: TRBV6-1; j_gene: TRBJ1-1; abundance: few; CDR3aa: ASRFTEAF
v_gene: TRBV5-1; j_gene: TRBJ2-2; abundance: many; CDR3aa: ASSLGPLSGENTGELF
v_gene: TRBV20-1; j_gene: TRBJ2-1; abundance: -; CDR3aa: SARHLDTGLAGEYNEQF